This T cell receptor beta chain was recovered during a study of radiation and T cells in renal cell carcinoma. Looking at the study overall: Nephrectomy followed 15 Gy stereotactic body radiation by 4 weeks. Findings and limits, study-wide: In blood, top tumor clones expanded by 2 weeks, shrinking by 4. No pretreatment tumor biopsies were available for baseline clonotypes.

About this clone itself: Its antigen is still unknown.

V was cut by 5 bases and J by 0 bases, with 14 bases left in between. Germline CDR1 reads MRHNA; CDR2 reads SNTAGT. This CDR3 is 15 amino acids long. Assay: immunoSEQ multiplex PCR; the TCRdb copy retains only in-frame clones and omits some. The data contain some 150,000 clones, less than 85% of them seen just once; the ten biggest clones take up 20% to 25%. Time point of the sample: baseline pretreatment blood. Specified treatment: 15 Gy SBRT to primary tumor, nephrectomy 4 weeks later. Serial blood draws occurred at baseline and 2 and 4 weeks post-SBRT. The gene calls are TRBV6-4 and TRBJ2-7; D perhaps matches TRBD1 (8 bases). This specimen was blood, taken from a patient whose treatment included radiotherapy and nephrectomy. The clonotype originates from a woman between 50 and 59 years old with renal cell carcinoma. CDR3 region: CASSPTGGGSYEQYF. The CDR3 nucleotides are TGTGCCAGCAGTCCCACAGGGGGGGGCTCCTACGAGCAGTACTTC.